Each of the 28 T cell receptor beta chains below was sequenced from the same sample in a study of blood T cell repertoires in COVID-19. Assay: immunoSEQ multiplex PCR; the TCRdb copy retains only in-frame clones and omits some. The sample includes roughly 360,000 clones, roughly 87% seen only once; the top ten take about 5.4%. Material for sequencing was PBMCs or T cells enriched from blood (not recorded which). These TCRs come from a woman in her forties or fifties who had recovered from COVID-19.

The rearrangement joins TRBV5-5 to TRBJ1-2, with unresolved D. The CDR3 totals 15 residues. The V and J ends lost 3 bases and 4 bases respectively, with 16 bases between them. Per germline, CDR1 SGHKS and CDR2 YYEKEE (reference sequence). Written as DNA, the CDR3 is TGTGCCAGCAGCTCCGACCGCGGGATTCCCTATGGCTACACCTTC. Amino acids: CASSSDRGIPYGYTF.

V gene TRBV24-1 combines with J gene TRBJ1-5; D gene ambiguous. V lost 12 bases and J lost 12, with 14 bases in between. Germline V lookup: CDR1 KGHDR, CDR2 SFDVKD. CDR3 length equals 10 residues. CDR3 sequence: CAPKGGYQHF. The CDR3 bases are TGTGCCCCCAAAGGAGGTTACCAGCATTTT.

The chain is built from TRBV3-1 (or the pseudogene TRBV3-2) and TRBJ1-1; a possible D gene is TRBD1 (5 bases). Trimming removed 4 bases at V and 6 bases at J, with 12 bases between. This CDR3 has 13 amino acids. CDR1 is LGHDT, CDR2 YNNKEL, per germline (reference sequence). The CDR3 sequence: CASSPRRVSEAFF. CDR3 nucleotide sequence: TGTGCCAGCAGCCCCCGCAGGGTATCTGAAGCTTTCTTT.

J is TRBJ2-1 and V is TRBV7-9, with 7 bases lining up with TRBD2. The germline gives CDR1 SEHNR, CDR2 FQNEAQ (reference sequence). The J segment lost 8 bases and the V segment lost 6 bases, leaving 13 bases of the junction unmatched. This CDR3 is built from 15 residues. The DNA of the CDR3 is TGTGCCAGCAGGAGAGCGGGACTCCTCCCAGATGAGCAGTTCTTC. It encodes CASRRAGLLPDEQFF.

This chain connects TRBV18 to TRBJ1-1; TRBD1 matches at 9 bases. Germline trimming cut 4 bases from V and 4 bases from J; bases unmatched to any gene: 7. Germline lookup yields CDR1 KGHSH and CDR2 LQKENI. CDR3 length equals 15 residues. The CDR3 DNA is TGTGCCAGCTCACTGACTGACAGGGGGGGCACTGAAGCTTTCTTT. Encoded protein: CASSLTDRGGTEAFF.

This clone was counted between two and nine times. The chain uses TRBV11-3 and TRBJ1-4; D might be TRBD1 (5 bases). V was cut by 2 bases and J by 3 bases, with 10 bases left in between. Germline values: CDR1 SGHNT, CDR2 YENEEA. CDR3 length: 15 residues. The CDR3 loop reads CASSLQTVANEKLFF. The CDR3, as DNA: TGTGCCAGCAGCTTACAGACAGTAGCTAATGAAAAACTGTTTTTT.

The chain has TRBV6-6 and TRBJ2-3, with 9 bases fitting TRBD1. CDR1 MNHNY and CDR2 SVGAGI come from the germline V gene (reference sequence). Germline trimming cut 7 bases from V and 3 bases from J; bases unmatched to any gene: 5. This CDR3 region has 14 residues. Here the CDR3 reads CASKVGTGTDTQYF. For the CDR3, the DNA is TGTGCCAGCAAAGTGGGGACAGGGACAGATACGCAGTATTTT.

The chain joins TRBV3-1 (or the pseudogene TRBV3-2) to TRBJ1-4; D perhaps matches TRBD1 (6 bases). The V gene's germline CDR1 is LGHDT and CDR2 YNNKEL (reference sequence). The CDR3 runs to 13 residues. Between the trimmed V and J ends, which lost 3 bases and 13 bases, there was a span of 15 bases. The chain's CDR3 is CASSQPGRTVLFF. The CDR3 DNA follows: TGTGCCAGCAGCCAGCCAGGTCGGACAGTACTGTTTTTT.

This rearrangement joins TRBV6-5 to TRBJ1-6, with TRBD1 matching over 8 bases. CDR1 MNHEY and CDR2 SVGAGI come from the germline V gene. Trimming took 2 bases from V and 7 from J; bases not matched to a gene: 7. The CDR3 sequence is 16 residues long. CDR3 protein: CASSYNGQGPNSPLHF. CDR3 coding DNA: TGTGCCAGCAGTTACAACGGACAGGGACCCAATTCACCCCTCCACTTT.

This clone was recorded a few times. The genes are TRBV7-9 and TRBJ1-1, with D maybe TRBD1 (5 bases). V lost 4 bases and J lost 10, with 22 bases in between. The germline V gene encodes CDR1 SEHNR and CDR2 FQNEAQ (reference sequence). This CDR3 comprises 15 residues. The CDR3 loop is CASSSHLADMTRAFF. In DNA form, the CDR3 reads TGTGCCAGCAGCTCTCACTTGGCGGACATGACGCGAGCTTTCTTT.

The chain is built from TRBV5-1 and TRBJ1-4, with D tentatively TRBD1 (5 bases). Trimming stripped 2 bases from V and 5 bases from J, with 13 bases between. Germline V CDR1 and CDR2: SGHRS, YFSETQ. The CDR3 runs 15 residues. CDR3 in DNA: TGCGCCAGCAGCTTAATTGCAGGGTCCAATGAAAAACTGTTTTTT. Protein sequence: CASSLIAGSNEKLFF.

The rearrangement joins TRBV4-1 to TRBJ1-1; 11 bases are shared with TRBD1. J gave up 5 bases and V 1 base, and 6 bases lay outside the gene matches. This CDR3 has 16 residues. The germline CDR1 and CDR2 sequences are MGHRA and YSYEKL. The CDR3 nucleotides read TGCGCCAGCAGCCAAGGATGGGGGACAGGGGGAACTGAAGCTTTCTTT. Protein product: CASSQGWGTGGTEAFF.

Only one count was recorded for this clone. The chain joins TRBV5-4 to TRBJ1-2; D is possibly TRBD1 (5 bases). The germline V and J ends were trimmed by 0 bases and 7 bases, with 16 bases remaining between them. The CDR3 contains 15 residues. CDR1 and CDR2 (germline): SGHNT, YYREEE (reference sequence). This CDR3 reads CASSLEVGVGGGYTF. CDR3 nucleotides: TGTGCCAGCAGCTTGGAGGTCGGAGTGGGGGGTGGCTACACCTTC. Variable domain in full (rest from reference TRBV5-4 and TRBJ1-2): ETGVTQSPTHLIKTRGQQVTLRCSSQSGHNTVSWYQQALGQGPQFIFQYYREEENGRGNFPPRFSGLQFPNYSSELNVNALELDDSALYLCASSLEVGVGGGYTFGSGTRLTVV.

The V call is TRBV4-1, the J call TRBJ2-1; maybe TRBD2 (6 bases). CDR1 is MGHRA, CDR2 YSYEKL, per germline. The CDR3 runs to 18 residues. V lost 1 base, J lost 4 bases, and 20 bases lay in between. CDR3 bases: TGCGCCAGCAGCCAAGGGGCTAAGACGGGAGTGAATTACAATGAGCAGTTCTTC. Its protein product is CASSQGAKTGVNYNEQFF.

This chain connects TRBV29-1 to TRBJ1-5, with a possible D match to TRBD1 (6 bases). The V gene lost 7 bases and the J gene lost 7 bases, with 17 bases spanning the gap. Germline CDR1 and CDR2: SQVTM and ANQGSEA. This CDR3 is 13 amino acids long. For the CDR3, the DNA is TGCAGCGCCACTGGGGGCGATGGACAGCCCCAGCATTTT. Translation: CSATGGDGQPQHF.

V and J are TRBV13 and TRBJ1-5; D is perhaps TRBD1 (5 bases). The CDR3 sequence is 14 residues long. Germline CDR1 reads PRHDT; CDR2 reads FYEKMQ (reference sequence). Trimming removed 0 bases from V and 7 bases from J, with 10 bases in between. The CDR3 loop is CASSLGTGNQPQHF. The CDR3 DNA reads TGTGCCAGCAGCTTAGGTACAGGTAACCAGCCCCAGCATTTT. Filled out from reference TRBV13 and TRBJ1-5, the complete variable domain reads AAGVIQSPRHLIKEKRETATLKCYPIPRHDTVYWYQQGPGQDPQFLISFYEKMQSDKGSIPDRFSAQQFSDYHSELNMSSLELGDSALYFCASSLGTGNQPQHFGDGTRLSIL.

V and J are TRBV6-5 and TRBJ1-1, with a tentative D call TRBD1 (5 bases). This CDR3 is 16 amino acids long. Germline CDR1 MNHEY, CDR2 SVGAGI. Trimming took off 2 bases at V and 0 bases at J, with 13 bases between the two ends. CDR3 region: CASSYVQGSMNTEAFF. CDR3 in DNA: TGTGCCAGCAGTTACGTGCAGGGCTCGATGAACACTGAAGCTTTCTTT.

J is TRBJ2-5 and V is TRBV5-4; maybe TRBD1 (7 bases). The length of the CDR3 is 13 residues. Trimming pared 4 bases from V and 2 bases from J, leaving 9 bases between. Germline CDR1 is SGHNT and CDR2 is YYREEE (reference sequence). The CDR3 protein is CASSAGQQETQYF. The CDR3 nucleotides are TGTGCCAGCAGCGCGGGACAGCAAGAGACCCAGTACTTC.

The rearrangement links TRBV12-3 or TRBV12-4 to TRBJ1-2, with D unresolved. The CDR3 sequence is 13 residues long. Trimming removed 1 base from V and 6 bases from J, with 9 bases in between. CDR3: CASSLGAKDGYTF. DNA for the CDR3: TGTGCCAGCAGTTTAGGAGCGAAAGATGGCTACACCTTC.

The gene calls are TRBV5-6 and TRBJ2-7; TRBD2 is a possible D gene (7 bases). Trimming removed 3 bases from V and 2 bases from J, with 15 bases in between. This CDR3 comprises 15 residues. The V gene's germline CDR1 is SGHDT and CDR2 YYEEEE. The CDR3 DNA follows: TGTGCCAGCAGCTGGGGGCTAGCGGTGACCTACGAGCAGTACTTC. Amino acid sequence: CASSWGLAVTYEQYF. The full variable domain, completed using reference TRBV5-6 and TRBJ2-7, is DAGVTQSPTHLIKTRGQQVTLRCSPKSGHDTVSWYQQALGQGPQFIFQYYEEEERQRGNFPDRFSGHQFPNYSSELNVNALLLGDSALYLCASSWGLAVTYEQYFGPGTRLTVT.

The V gene is TRBV2, the J gene TRBJ2-7; weak D call: TRBD1 (5 bases). The CDR3 runs to 13 residues. Trimming shortened V by 6 bases and J by 2 bases, and 11 bases separated the two germline ends. Per the germline V gene, CDR1 is SNHLY and CDR2 is FYNNEI. As DNA, the CDR3 is TGTGCCAGCAGGCCCAGGGCAGCCTACGAGCAGTACTTC. This codes for CASRPRAAYEQYF.

The chain combines TRBV7-2 with TRBJ2-5, with D possibly matching TRBD1 (5 bases). Trimming took off 5 bases at V and 11 bases at J, with 18 bases between the two ends. Germline assignment: CDR1 SGHTA and CDR2 FQGNSA. The CDR3 spans 13 residues. Here the CDR3 reads CASSASPDSPQYF. CDR3 DNA: TGTGCCAGCAGCGCCTCCCCCGACAGCCCTCAGTACTTC. The full variable domain, completed using reference TRBV7-2 and TRBJ2-5, is GAGVSQSPSNKVTEKGKDVELRCDPISGHTALYWYRQSLGQGLEFLIYFQGNSAPDKSGLPSDRFSAERTGGSVSTLTIQRTQQEDSAVYLCASSASPDSPQYFGPGTRLLVL.

The rearrangement links TRBV19 to TRBJ1-1, with D unclear. Trimming left V 7 bases short and J 2 bases short, with 17 bases between. The germline V gene encodes CDR1 LNHDA and CDR2 SQIVND (reference sequence). CDR3 size: 15 residues. The CDR3 DNA reads TGTGCCAGTACCTACCTGTGGGGAGGAAACACTGAAGCTTTCTTT. This gives the protein CASTYLWGGNTEAFF.

This clone came up a few times. The chain's CDR3 is CASSEWEGDTEAFF. In DNA, the CDR3 is TGTGCCAGCAGTGAATGGGAGGGTGACACTGAAGCTTTCTTT. The chain links TRBV6-1 to TRBJ1-1; D uncertain. Germline values: CDR1 MNHNS, CDR2 SASEGT. This CDR3 is 14 amino acids long. V was pared by 2 bases and J by 3 bases, with 10 bases between.

In its sample, this clone was seen a few times. The J gene is TRBJ2-1, the V gene TRBV11-1, with D tentatively TRBD1 (5 bases). There are 13 residues in the CDR3. Deletions cut 2 bases from V and 6 bases from J, with 8 bases between. Germline CDR1 is SGHAT and CDR2 is FQDESV (reference sequence). CDR3 sequence reads: CASSLLGVNEQFF. The CDR3 nucleotides read TGTGCCAGCAGCTTACTAGGGGTCAATGAGCAGTTCTTC.

V gene TRBV6-5 combines with J gene TRBJ1-2, with 10 bases lining up with TRBD1. Germline CDR1 MNHEY, CDR2 SVGAGI. V shed 7 bases, J shed 4 bases, and the junction held 6 bases outside the gene matches. This CDR3 contains 14 residues. CDR3 bases: TGTGCCAGCAAAAGACAGGGGGCTTCCTATGGCTACACCTTC. This translates into CASKRQGASYGYTF.

This clone was seen just once. The rearrangement joins TRBV7-8 to TRBJ2-1; 13 nucleotides agree with TRBD2. V shed 5 bases, J shed 4 bases, and the junction held 2 bases outside the gene matches. Germline V gives CDR1 SGHVS, CDR2 FQNEAQ. This CDR3 contains 15 residues. The CDR3 loop is CASSMTSGGYNEQFF. Here the CDR3 DNA reads TGTGCCAGCAGCATGACTAGCGGGGGGTACAATGAGCAGTTCTTC.

The chain carries TRBV6-1 and TRBJ1-6; D unclear. CDR1 and CDR2 (germline): MNHNS, SASEGT. V lost 1 base, J lost 4 bases, and 8 bases lay in between. This CDR3 is 15 amino acids long. The CDR3 nucleotides are TGTGCCAGCAGTGAAGTACAGCTATATAATTCACCCCTCCACTTT. Its protein product is CASSEVQLYNSPLHF.